Listed below are T cell receptor beta chains from one sample, sequenced in a study of cytomegalovirus exposure and HLA in healthy donors. TCRdb keeps only in-frame clones here, not all; method: immunoSEQ multiplex PCR. The sample has 100,000 to 150,000 clones, and its top ten clones hold under 3.5%. What was sequenced was PBMCs. Source of these receptors: a man aged 25-40 years in good health and CMV-seronegative. CDR3s leave out the opening cysteine and the closing phenylalanine or tryptophan.

v_call cdr3_aa
TRBV10-3 ATKGDGSTDTQY
TRBV4-3 ASSQDRRATDTQY
TRBV5-4 ASSLNQGTDTQY
TRBV12-5 ASGLSDRGQSDTQY
TRBV6-5 ASSAVSPGNIQY
TRBV15 ATSRDFSGRGKQY
TRBV19 ASSIDLAGQETQY
TRBV25-1 ASSDTGWNTGELF
TRBV6-1 ASSESGRDGTQY
TRBV18 ASSPGTGTGYGYT
TRBV5-1 ASSLGGEGADTQY
TRBV5-1 ASSKTGELAKNIQY
TRBV29-1 SVEQGPNYGYT
TRBV7-3 ASSFLRADTQY
TRBV4-2 ASSQKPLGRQETQY
TRBV19 ASTDLQGLDGYT
TRBV12-5 ASGLGTGGNEQF
TRBV5-1 ASSLSGGKNEQY
TRBV30 AWRGSPDTQY
TRBV7-3 ASSLTASSYNEQF
TRBV9 ASSQKGTGPYNEQF
TRBV28 ASNPAGVGETQY
TRBV6-6 ATVAGASYEQY
TRBV6-5 ASSQLAGRTDTQY
TRBV19 ASSIRSSGANVLT
TRBV7-8 ASSLQGELF
TRBV10-3 AISERSQGNEQY
TRBV7-9 ASSLGGRGTNEKLF
TRBV28 ASSLREPEAF
TRBV28 ASSSLNGGYT
TRBV19 ASNPGSYTEAF
TRBV2 ASTKEGASEKLF
TRBV11-1 ASSRGGGRTQQF
TRBV18 ASSSYLAGGPNEQF
TRBV11-1 ASSTGTGSETQY
TRBV7-9 ASSDGQVPVVETQY
TRBV7-2 ASSGQTGVWTEAF
TRBV30 ARASGEHGELF
TRBV7-3 ASSLRGLAGEETQY
TRBV5-1 ASSSQGVNTEAF
TRBV18 ASSPTGAETQY
TRBV29-1 SVEEAGPRAF
TRBV10-3 AISGGSGAGVGNNEQF
TRBV2 ASSERASTDTQY
TRBV6-6 ASSSPGQGAHYGYT